This TCR beta chain was recovered during a study of blood T cell repertoires in COVID-19 (dated by TCRdb to 2020 to 2021). As for the study more broadly: Samples from collaborators originated in the United States, Italy and Spain and spanned both the acute and convalescent phases of COVID-19. The prospective study material was composed of cDNA or gDNA derived from T cells, B-cell-depleted T cells, or PBMCs. Subjects who had been exposed to COVID-19, were actively infected with it, or had recovered from it provided the deeply sampled blood TCRbeta repertoires that made up the dataset. A freely available public database, intended as a resource for researchers studying the immune response to SARS-CoV-2, is where the repertoires were released. The samples were drawn from the first 160 participants of the ongoing ImmuneRACE study and from 950 to 1,500 subjects provided by 6 global collaborators. The sample metadata nearly always contained a de-identified subject ID, COVID-19 status, age in years and sex. Where HLA class I and class II types were available, the types were taken from metadata supplied by the sample provider, not from assay-based typing. Overall study results and their limits: The quantity of clinical and demographic metadata differed by source and by participant and was supplied without curation.

TCRbeta CDR3 regions were amplified from genomic DNA by means of the immunoSEQ Assay, a bias-controlled multiplex PCR. On the authors' methods: The number of nucleated cells in each sample was estimated from the amplification of reference gene primers within the assay. To quantify the absolute abundance of each unique TCRbeta CDR3 rearrangement, sequence reads were collapsed and filtered. Productive Simpson clonality was computed per sample as the square root of Simpson's diversity index over productive rearrangements. Here the immuneACCESS table is served through TCRdb, limited to in-frame sequences with V and J called. Missing clones are a known gap in these copies; in checked studies unresolved V genes cover under half, and the rest lacks a known reason. V and J calls and clone size follow that table, whereas D and trimming were derived from the DNA. This sample has some 95,000 clones in its table, and roughly 85% of those were observed once. The biggest ten clones account for 3.5% to 5.5% of the sample.

Remarks on this clone: Its target antigen remains unknown. No base quality values were provided; no much bigger clone lies one nucleotide off.

Each collaborating institution followed its own protocols to collect whole blood in K2EDTA tubes. Collaborator samples were shipped for TCRbeta analysis as frozen whole blood, isolated PBMCs, or DNA extracted from either sample type. The clonotype was recovered from an older man with acute or convalescent COVID-19. The sample was peripheral blood.

The DNA sequence is as follows: TGCGCCAGCAGGGACACCAACACCGGGGAGCTGTTTTTT. Its protein reads: CASRDTNTGELFF. The chain joins TRBV10-1 to TRBJ2-2, with a tentative D gene TRBD1 over 5 matching bases. The germline ends are 7 bases apart after V is trimmed by 6 bases and J by 2 bases. The CDR1 and CDR2 encoded by the germline V gene (reference sequence) are WNHNN and SYGVQD. Inclusive of the bounding cysteine and phenylalanine, the CDR3 is 13 residues long. Left in the record is the CDR3 DNA by itself, 39 bases read in frame from the first base.